This T cell receptor (beta chain) was documented in a study of cytomegalovirus exposure and HLA in healthy donors. Trimming shortened V by 4 bases and J by 0 bases, and 7 bases separated the two germline ends. The CDR3 runs 14 residues. CDR1 and CDR2 from the germline V gene are SGDLS and YYNGEE. This clone was seen only a few times. The PCR had 60 Vbeta and 13 Jbeta primers. Only in-frame clones appear in the TCRdb table, and some are missing; sequencing was by immunoSEQ multiplex PCR. Here the sample spans some 110,000 clones, 70% to 80% being singletons. Sequencing was done on a sample of PBMCs. This clonotype was obtained from a woman in her forties or fifties in good health and CMV-seropositive. The chain carries TRBV9 and TRBJ1-4, with no clear D. Here the CDR3 DNA reads TGTGCCAGCAGCCCCCTCCCAACTAATGAAAAACTGTTTTTT. As protein: CASSPLPTNEKLFF.